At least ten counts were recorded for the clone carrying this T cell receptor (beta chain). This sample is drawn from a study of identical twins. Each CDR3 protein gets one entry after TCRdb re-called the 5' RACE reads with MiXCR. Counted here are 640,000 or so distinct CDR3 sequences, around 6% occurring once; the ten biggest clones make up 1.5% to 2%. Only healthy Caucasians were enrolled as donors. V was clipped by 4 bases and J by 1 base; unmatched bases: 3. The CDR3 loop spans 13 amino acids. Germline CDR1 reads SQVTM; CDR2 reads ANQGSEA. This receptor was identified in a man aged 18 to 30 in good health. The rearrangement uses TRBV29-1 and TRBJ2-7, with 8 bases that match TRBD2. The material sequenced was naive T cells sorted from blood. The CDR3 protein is CSVVGGASYEQYF. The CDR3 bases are TGCAGCGTTGTCGGGGGGGCATCCTACGAGCAGTACTTC.